This T cell receptor (beta chain) derives from a study of cytomegalovirus exposure and HLA in healthy donors. Study at large: Of all 370 or so donors who were genotyped, roughly 81% belonged to the Caucasian-associated ancestry cluster. Points from the study as a whole: Among immune exposure information, only CMV serostatus was available. In all likelihood, a cluster of highly shared sequence variants was a sequencing artifact.

13 Jbeta primers and 60 Vbeta primers were used for the PCR. Sequenced by immunoSEQ multiplex PCR; TCRdb stores in-frame clones only, minus some. The table shows over 150,000 clones, with approximately 80% occurring only once. In the case of this clone: The antigen is not known.

Sequencing was performed on PBMCs. The source is a middle-aged woman in good health and CMV-seronegative.

CDR3 protein: CASSYENPGTTYEQYF. In nucleotides, the CDR3 is TGTGCCAGCAGTTACGAGAATCCCGGGACTACCTACGAGCAGTACTTC. The chain couples TRBV6-6 to TRBJ2-7; 7 nucleotides line up with TRBD2. The V gene's germline CDR1 is MNHNY and CDR2 SVGAGI (reference sequence). The CDR3 extends over 16 amino acids. V lost 2 bases and J lost 2; bases outside the gene matches: 9.